This T cell receptor beta chain originates from a study of blood T cell repertoires in COVID-19. This clone was observed a handful of times. The trim removed 6 bases at V and 3 bases at J, leaving 9 bases unmatched. Germline values: CDR1 MDHEN, CDR2 SYDVKM. This CDR3 comprises 16 residues. Produced via immunoSEQ multiplex PCR; TCRdb's table is partial and in-frame only. The sample comprises approximately 170,000 clones, around 85% of which are singletons, and more than 3% rests with the top ten. This TCR was sampled from a woman aged 70-85 years with acute or convalescent COVID-19. Sequenced material: peripheral blood. V is TRBV28 and J is TRBJ1-3; 9 nucleotides agree with TRBD1. The CDR3 spells CASSPPQGAYGNTIYF. The CDR3 DNA sequence: TGTGCCAGCAGCCCCCCACAGGGGGCGTATGGAAACACCATATATTTT. Variable domain in full (rest from reference TRBV28 and TRBJ1-3): DVKVTQSSRYLVKRTGEKVFLECVQDMDHENMFWYRQDPGLGLRLIYFSYDVKMKEKGDIPEGYSVSREKKERFSLILESASTNQTSMYLCASSPPQGAYGNTIYFGEGSWLTVV.